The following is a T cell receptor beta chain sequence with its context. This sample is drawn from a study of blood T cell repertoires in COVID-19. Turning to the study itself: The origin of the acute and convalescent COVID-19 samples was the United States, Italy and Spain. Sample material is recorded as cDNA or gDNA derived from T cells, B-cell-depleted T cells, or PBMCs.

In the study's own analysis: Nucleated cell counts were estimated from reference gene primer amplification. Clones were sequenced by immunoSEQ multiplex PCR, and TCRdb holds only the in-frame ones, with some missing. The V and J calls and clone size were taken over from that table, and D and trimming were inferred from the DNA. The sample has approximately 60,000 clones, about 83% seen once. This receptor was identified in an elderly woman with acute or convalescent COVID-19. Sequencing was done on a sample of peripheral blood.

The CDR3 here is CASSPTGGAGSPLHF. As DNA, the CDR3 is TGTGCCAGCAGCCCGACAGGGGGCGCGGGTTCACCCCTCCACTTT. The genes are TRBV7-6 and TRBJ1-6; 10 positions match TRBD1. The germline gives CDR1 SGHVS, CDR2 FNYEAQ. Germline trimming cut 5 bases from V and 9 bases from J; bases unmatched to any gene: 7. The CDR3 runs 15 residues. The full variable domain, its missing parts supplied by reference TRBV7-6 and TRBJ1-6, is GAGVSQSPRYKVTKRGQDVALRCDPISGHVSLYWYRQALGQGPEFLTYFNYEAQQDKSGLPNDRFSAERPEGSISTLTIQRTEQRDSAMYRCASSPTGGAGSPLHFGNGTRLTVT.